This T cell receptor (beta chain) was retrieved from a study of blood T cells in healthy people across ages. General study results and limits: It was the long-lived donors that had more naive CD4+ cells and higher diversity than aged donors. Per million T cells, the diversity of TCR beta decreased roughly linearly as age advanced.

With a J-beta primer mix and a sample-barcoded 5' primer, a second PCR ran about 7 to 12 cycles. Through a template-switch adaptor with 12 random nucleotides, each cDNA molecule received a tag. Every sample gave at least 2.5 million paired-end reads containing CDR3. TCRdb analysed the 5' RACE reads with MiXCR anew, one entry per CDR3 protein. The table lists around 1,900,000 distinct CDR3 sequences, more than 35% of them singletons. This clonotype was seen a handful of times. The antigen is not known. The junction had 7 bases not matched to a gene; V was cut back by 4 bases and J by 5 bases. In germline, CDR1 is SGHTS, CDR2 YDEGEE. This CDR3 has 14 residues.

Sequenced input: blood. The rearrangement joins TRBV5-8 to TRBJ1-1; 8 bases are a match to TRBD1. The receptor comes from a human donor in good health. Here the CDR3 DNA reads TGTGCCAGCAGCCTCAGGGGGCGCAAGACTGAAGCTTTCTTT. As protein: CASSLRGRKTEAFF.